This T cell receptor beta chain was captured by sequencing in a study of a mutant IDH1 vaccine in newly diagnosed glioma (dated by TCRdb to 2020 to 2022). With respect to the entire study: Of the approximately 33 treated patients, 62.5% were male and about 40% were female, and a mean age of approximately 40 years was recorded. Before enrollment, most patients had been given radiochemotherapy with temozolomide as standard therapy, while the rest had received either radiotherapy alone or temozolomide alone. Peripheral blood samples were drawn at six visits, namely V03 (baseline), V05, V07, V10, V12 and V13. Longitudinal TCRB deep sequencing was done for some 26 treated patients, wherever samples were available for exploratory analyses. Broad study findings and their caveats: Selection of PBMC samples for TCRB deep sequencing was based on availability. Vaccine-induced immune responses across multiple MHC alleles were detected in approximately 93% of patients. No apparent relationship was observed between pseudoprogression and alterations in the top peripheral T cell clonotypes detected by TCRB sequencing. According to the authors, sample limitations meant that analyses of patient blood samples could not be reproduced.

Library generation was performed with the immunoSEQ multiplex PCR assay. Rearranged TCR beta chain sequences were amplified using the hsTCRB Kit according to the manufacturer's protocol. An Illumina MiSeq was used to sequence the TCRB libraries. Concerning the study's data processing: The proprietary platform of the kit vendor was used for demultiplexing, trimming and gene mapping. What TCRdb holds here is the immuneACCESS table cut down to in-frame rearrangements. Part of the clones is not present; checked against another copy, under half of the missing clones reflect an unresolved V gene, and the others are unexplained. V, J and clone size reflect that table, while D and trimming were determined from the DNA. The sample table lists under 35,000 clones, around nine tenths of them with a count of one. The top ten constitute 4.8% of the sample. There are 14 amino acids in the CDR3, from cysteine to phenylalanine inclusive. The sequence is cut down to CDR3 DNA, 42 bases in frame from base 1. Cut back by 6 bases and 8 bases, the V and J ends lie 20 bases apart. The germline V gene (reference sequence) supplies CDR1 SGHKS and CDR2 YYEKEE.

Comments on this clone: The antigen it recognizes is unknown. No base qualities exist here, and no much larger clone lies one base off it.

The time point label of this sample denotes: baseline, week 1 (first vaccination visit). The sample's treatment or condition label, decoded: pre-vaccination baseline after standard-of-care therapy. All donors had newly diagnosed IDH1-mutant astrocytomas of WHO grade 3 or 4 that showed loss of nuclear ATRX. The samples were drawn from NOA16, a multicentre, single-arm, open-label phase I trial in Germany that tested a mutant IDH1 peptide vaccine in humans for the first time. For immunogenicity testing, the blood drawn at visit V03 was used as the baseline sample. The DNeasy Blood and Tissue Kit was used to extract genomic DNA from EDTA blood for TCRB sequencing.

The sequence is built from TRBV5-5 and TRBJ1-2, with TRBD1 as a weak D call on 6 bases. The TCR comes from a woman in her thirties or forties with glioma. Sequenced material: PBMCs, taken from a glioma patient treated with radiotherapy, temozolomide or both. The DNA sequence is TGTGCCAGCACCCTGGAAGGGGGTTATGGGGGCTACACCTTC. This translates into CASTLEGGYGGYTF.